This T cell receptor (beta chain) was captured in a study of shared clonotypes between healthy human individuals. Trimming removed 4 bases from V and 3 bases from J; junction bases left unmatched: 8. In germline, CDR1 is SGHTA, CDR2 FQGNSA. The CDR3 consists of 17 residues. Sequenced by immunoSEQ multiplex PCR; TCRdb stores in-frame clones only, minus some. The sample lists 1.5 million to 2.5 million clones; 85% to 95% were seen once. CD45RO-negative, CCR7-positively selected cells formed the naive CD8 fraction, excluding terminally differentiated effector memory CD45RA+ cells. The sequence was collected from a man aged 18 to 30 in good health. The chain combines TRBV7-2 with TRBJ2-1; 11 nucleotides agree with TRBD1. The sequenced material came from naive CD8+ T cells sorted from blood. This CDR3 is CASSSGTGGKFYNEQFF. CDR3 DNA sequence: TGTGCCAGCAGCTCAGGGACAGGGGGTAAATTCTACAATGAGCAGTTCTTC.